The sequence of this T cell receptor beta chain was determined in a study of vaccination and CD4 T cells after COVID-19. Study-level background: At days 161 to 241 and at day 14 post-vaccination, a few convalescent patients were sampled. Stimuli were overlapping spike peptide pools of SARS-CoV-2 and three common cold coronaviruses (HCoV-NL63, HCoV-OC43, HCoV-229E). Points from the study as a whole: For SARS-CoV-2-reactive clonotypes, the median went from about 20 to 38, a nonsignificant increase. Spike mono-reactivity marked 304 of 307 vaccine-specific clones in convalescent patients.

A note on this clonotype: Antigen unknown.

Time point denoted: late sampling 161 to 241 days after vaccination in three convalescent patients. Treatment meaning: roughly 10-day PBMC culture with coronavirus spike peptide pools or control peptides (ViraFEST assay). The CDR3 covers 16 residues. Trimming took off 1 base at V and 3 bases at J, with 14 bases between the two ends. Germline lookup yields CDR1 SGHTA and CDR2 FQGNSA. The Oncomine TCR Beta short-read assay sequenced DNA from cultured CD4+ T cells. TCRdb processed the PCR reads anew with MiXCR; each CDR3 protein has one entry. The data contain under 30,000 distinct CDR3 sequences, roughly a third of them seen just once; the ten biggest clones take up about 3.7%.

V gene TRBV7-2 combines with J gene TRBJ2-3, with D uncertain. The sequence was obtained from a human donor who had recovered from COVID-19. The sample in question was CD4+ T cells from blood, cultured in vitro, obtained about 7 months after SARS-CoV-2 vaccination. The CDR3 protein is CASSLGIGFQTDTQYF. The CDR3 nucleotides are TGTGCCAGCAGCTTAGGGATCGGGTTTCAAACAGATACGCAGTATTTT.